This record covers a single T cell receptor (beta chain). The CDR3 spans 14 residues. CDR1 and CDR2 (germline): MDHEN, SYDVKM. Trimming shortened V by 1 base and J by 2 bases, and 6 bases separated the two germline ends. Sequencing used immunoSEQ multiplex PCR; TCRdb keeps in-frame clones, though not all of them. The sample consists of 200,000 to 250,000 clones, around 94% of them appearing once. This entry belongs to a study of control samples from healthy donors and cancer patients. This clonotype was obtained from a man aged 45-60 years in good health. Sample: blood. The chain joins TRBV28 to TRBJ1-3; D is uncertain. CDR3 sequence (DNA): TGTGCCAGCAGTTTATACGGGGCTGGAAACACCATATATTTT. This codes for CASSLYGAGNTIYF.